A single sample is the source of the 10 T cell receptor beta chains below, sequenced in a study of CD8+CD57+ T cells in acquired aplastic anemia. According to the study, genomic DNA was the template for TCR beta VDJ and CDR3 profiling. TCRdb re-derived calls from the reads in MiXCR, one entry per CDR3 protein. Of fewer than 250,000 distinct CDR3 sequences in the sample, more than 40% were seen once. Those patients picked for sequencing had displayed CD8+CD57+ cell expansion on flow cytometry. The sequencing input was sorted CD4+, CD8+, or CD8+CD57+ T cells (not recorded which) from PBMCs. The receptors shown here come from a human donor with aplastic anemia.

This clonotype has a count of ten or more. The chain links TRBV7-6 to TRBJ2-7, with TRBD1 matching over 10 bases. Germline V gene data show CDR1 as SGHVS and CDR2 as FNYEAQ. The V and J ends lost 5 bases and 1 base, in that order; junction bases with no gene match: 5. The CDR3 loop spans 15 amino acids. CDR3 in DNA: TGTGCCAGCAGCGAACCGGGACAGGGGTCCTACGAGCAGTACTTC. It codes for CASSEPGQGSYEQYF.

This clonotype was seen only once. Possible read error: a much larger clone is one base away. The chain combines TRBV7-9 with TRBJ1-1, with 7 bases aligning to TRBD1. Germline assignment: CDR1 SEHNR and CDR2 FQNEAQ (reference sequence). Trimming at V came to 4 bases and at J to 3 bases, leaving 8 bases not matched to a gene. This CDR3 has 15 amino acids. CDR3 DNA: TGTGCCAGCAGCTCTAACCAACAGGGGTACACTGAAGCTTTCTTT. Translated: CASSSNQQGYTEAFF. The variable domain in full, with the rest retrieved from reference TRBV7-9 and TRBJ1-1, is DTGVSQNPRHKITKRGQNVTFRCDPISEHNRLYWYRQTLGQGPEFLTYFQNEAQLEKSRLLSDRFSAERPKGSFSTLEIQRTEQGDSAMYLCASSSNQQGYTEAFFGQGTRLTVV.

This clonotype was counted ten times or more. V and J are TRBV12-3 or TRBV12-4 and TRBJ2-1, with D possibly called TRBD1 or TRBD2 (6 bases each). Trimming stripped 4 bases from V and 3 bases from J, with 19 bases between. The CDR3 has 17 amino acids. The CDR3 DNA is TGTGCCAGCAGTTGGAGCGGCTCCGGGGGCTACTACAATGAGCAGTTCTTC. Translated: CASSWSGSGGYYNEQFF.

Concerning this clonotype: This may be a read error: a much more frequent sequence differs by one nucleotide. In this CDR3 the conserved last residue, phenylalanine or tryptophan, is missing, so a read error is likely. The chain has TRBV6-4 and TRBJ2-3, with 10 positions matching TRBD2. After removal of 8 bases from V and 4 bases from J, the junction contained 6 bases not matched to a gene. In germline, CDR1 is MRHNA, CDR2 SNTAGT. The CDR3 spans 14 residues. CDR3 loop: CASQASGGADTQYL. For the CDR3, the DNA is TGTGCCAGCCAGGCTAGCGGGGGTGCAGATACGCAGTATCTT.

This clonotype was observed once. The V and J genes are TRBV20-1 and TRBJ2-7; TRBD1 matches at 7 bases. Germline V gene data show CDR1 as DFQATT and CDR2 as SNEGSKA (reference sequence). There are 14 residues in the CDR3. The ends lost 1 base at V and 1 base at J; junction bases unmatched: 4. The CDR3 reads CSARGGDRSYEQYF. CDR3 DNA: TGCAGTGCTAGAGGAGGGGACAGATCCTACGAGCAGTACTTC.

For this clonotype: This may come from a read error, since a much larger clone is one base off. The chain is built from TRBV5-6 and TRBJ1-1; D might be TRBD1 (6 bases). CDR1 and CDR2 (germline): SGHDT, YYEEEE. The CDR3 consists of 14 residues. CDR3 amino acids: CASSPTGTGAEASF. The CDR3 bases are TGTGCCAGCAGCCCCACAGGGACTGGGGCTGAAGCTTCCTTT.

The chain recombines TRBV7-9 with TRBJ2-5; the match to TRBD2 covers 12 bases. Germline trimming cut 8 bases from V and 3 bases from J; bases unmatched to any gene: 10. The germline CDR1 and CDR2 sequences are SEHNR and FQNEAQ (reference sequence). The CDR3 loop spans 16 amino acids. CDR3 nucleotide sequence: TGTGCCAGCTGGGAGACTAGCGGGAGTGTCGAAGAGACCCAGTACTTC. Its translation: CASWETSGSVEETQYF. Using reference TRBV7-9 and TRBJ2-5 for the parts outside the CDR3, the full variable domain is DTGVSQNPRHKITKRGQNVTFRCDPISEHNRLYWYRQTLGQGPEFLTYFQNEAQLEKSRLLSDRFSAERPKGSFSTLEIQRTEQGDSAMYLCASWETSGSVEETQYFGPGTRLLVL.

Ten or more counts support this clonotype. The rearrangement joins TRBV29-1 to TRBJ2-2, with D tentatively TRBD2 (6 bases). The V and J ends lost 2 bases and 0 bases respectively, with 16 bases between them. Germline CDR1 SQVTM, CDR2 ANQGSEA. CDR3 length: 17 residues. The CDR3 spells CSVENPGDRTNTGELFF. CDR3 sequence (DNA): TGCAGCGTTGAAAATCCGGGGGATCGCACGAACACCGGGGAGCTGTTTTTT.

V usage is TRBV7-2 and J usage is TRBJ1-5; TRBD1 is a possible D gene (6 bases). The germline V and J ends were trimmed by 0 bases and 6 bases, with 12 bases remaining between them. Germline-derived CDR1 and CDR2 are SGHTA and FQGNSA. The CDR3 totals 15 residues. The CDR3 coding sequence is TGTGCCAGCAGCTTAGCCAGGGGAGTGGGTCAGCCCCAGCATTTT. Amino acids: CASSLARGVGQPQHF.

This clonotype was recorded many times. V and J are TRBV7-9 and TRBJ2-1; no definite D call. Germline CDR1 and CDR2: SEHNR and FQNEAQ (reference sequence). The CDR3 spans 15 residues. Trimming pared 4 bases from V and 9 bases from J, leaving 19 bases between. The CDR3 DNA sequence: TGTGCCAGCAGCTCGGAGTCGGTTATGGTCGGTGAGCAGTTCTTC. It specifies CASSSESVMVGEQFF.